What follows are 17 T cell receptor beta chains derived from one specimen sequenced in a study of blood T cell repertoires in COVID-19. Profiling relied on immunoSEQ multiplex PCR, and the TCRdb table lists in-frame clones only, not all of them. The data contain more than 60,000 clones, about 90% of them singletons. The sequencing sample was made of peripheral blood. Source of these receptors: a woman in her sixties or seventies with COVID-19, enrolled during active disease.

V gene TRBV6-4 combines with J gene TRBJ1-2, with D perhaps TRBD1 (5 bases). This CDR3 region has 14 residues. V was cut by 6 bases and J by 6 bases, with 17 bases left in between. Germline V gene lookup returns CDR1 MRHNA and CDR2 SNTAGT. The CDR3 coding sequence is TGTGCCAGCAGGTGGGAGGGGCGGGTCAATGGCTACACCTTC. It encodes CASRWEGRVNGYTF.

This clone turned up a few times. The chain combines TRBV4-2 with TRBJ1-6; the D is unclear. Trimming removed 0 bases from V and 8 bases from J, with 14 bases in between. The CDR3 runs 16 residues. Germline V lookup: CDR1 LGHNA, CDR2 YNFKEQ. Here the CDR3 DNA reads TGTGCCAGCAGCCAAGAGACGGGTGAGGGATATTCACCCCTCCACTTT. Amino acid sequence: CASSQETGEGYSPLHF.

The J gene is TRBJ2-7, the V gene TRBV4-3; the D gene is possibly TRBD1 (5 bases). Germline V gene sequence: CDR1 LGHNA, CDR2 YSLEER. The CDR3 contains 16 residues. The germline V and J ends were trimmed by 0 bases and 7 bases, with 19 bases remaining between them. CDR3 DNA: TGCGCCAGCAGCCAAGATCTAGGACACTGGGGTGGGGAGCAGTACTTC. It yields the protein CASSQDLGHWGGEQYF.

The V call is TRBV19, the J call TRBJ2-4, with 7 positions matching TRBD1. The CDR3 sequence is 15 residues long. The V gene's germline CDR1 is LNHDA and CDR2 SQIVND (reference sequence). V shed 11 bases, J shed 1 base, and the junction held 11 bases outside the gene matches. The DNA of the CDR3 is TGTGCCGGGGACAGTACCGTAGCGGCCAAAAACATTCAGTACTTC. The encoded protein is CAGDSTVAAKNIQYF. The entire variable domain, with the rest obtained from reference TRBV19 and TRBJ2-4, is as follows: DGGITQSPKYLFRKEGQNVTLSCEQNLNHDAMYWYRQDPGQGLRLIYYSQIVNDFQKGDIAEGYSVSREKKESFPLTVTSAQKNPTAFYLCAGDSTVAAKNIQYFGAGTRLSVL.

J is TRBJ2-7 and V is TRBV12-2; the D call TRBD2 from the table was never checked on the DNA. TRBV12-2 is reported as a pseudogene. The length of the CDR3 is 15 residues. The CDR3 DNA reads TGTGCAAGTCGCTCGAATGGGGGACTTACCTACGAGCAGTACTTC. Amino acid sequence: CASRSNGGLTYEQYF.

The J gene is TRBJ2-7, the V gene TRBV5-1; TRBD1 aligns across 7 bases. V was pared by 0 bases and J by 2 bases, with 5 bases of the junction left unmatched. Germline values: CDR1 SGHRS, CDR2 YFSETQ. The CDR3 extends over 15 amino acids. CDR3 in amino acids: CASSLVVGTAYEQYF. The CDR3 coding sequence is TGCGCCAGCAGCTTGGTGGTTGGGACAGCCTACGAGCAGTACTTC.

The V call is TRBV30, the J call TRBJ2-3, with D perhaps assigned TRBD1 or TRBD2 (6 bases each). Trimming shortened V by 7 bases and J by 0 bases, and 8 bases separated the two germline ends. Germline CDR1 reads GTSNPN; CDR2 reads SVGIG (reference sequence). The CDR3 extends over 12 amino acids. CDR3 protein: CASGASTDTQYF. In DNA form, the CDR3 reads TGTGCCTCGGGGGCTAGCACAGATACGCAGTATTTT.

The V gene is TRBV6-6, the J gene TRBJ1-5; TRBD1 matches 8 bases. Trimming cost V 2 bases and J 6 bases; bases outside gene matches: 6. In germline, CDR1 is MNHNY, CDR2 SVGAGI (reference sequence). The CDR3 has 15 amino acids. In nucleotides, the CDR3 is TGTGCCAGCAGTTACCCGACAGGGGTCGGTCAGCCCCAGCATTTT. Translating gives CASSYPTGVGQPQHF.

This chain links TRBV28 with TRBJ2-5; 7 nucleotides agree with TRBD2. V was clipped by 7 bases and J by 5 bases; unmatched bases: 7. Germline V lookup: CDR1 MDHEN, CDR2 SYDVKM. This CDR3 has 13 amino acids. The CDR3, as DNA: TGTGCCAGCACCCCCGGGGAGGGGGAGACCCAGTACTTC. This encodes CASTPGEGETQYF.

The chain uses TRBV10-2 and TRBJ1-1; weak D call: TRBD1 (6 bases). There are 14 residues in the CDR3. Per germline, CDR1 WSHSY and CDR2 SAAADI. The V and J ends lost 10 bases and 0 bases respectively, with 15 bases between them. This chain's CDR3 is CATTEQGMNTEAFF. DNA of the CDR3: TGCGCCACAACTGAACAGGGCATGAACACTGAAGCTTTCTTT.

The rearrangement uses TRBV5-1 and TRBJ2-1; 7 nucleotides agree with TRBD2. Germline lookup yields CDR1 SGHRS and CDR2 YFSETQ. J gave up 4 bases and V 4 bases, and 8 bases lay outside the gene matches. The CDR3 is 15 amino acids. The CDR3 DNA follows: TGCGCCAGCAGCCTAGGCGGAGCGGGGTACAATGAGCAGTTCTTC. It encodes CASSLGGAGYNEQFF. The entire variable domain, with the rest obtained from reference TRBV5-1 and TRBJ2-1, is as follows: KAGVTQTPRYLIKTRGQQVTLSCSPISGHRSVSWYQQTPGQGLQFLFEYFSETQRNKGNFPGRFSGRQFSNSRSEMNVSTLELGDSALYLCASSLGGAGYNEQFFGPGTRLTVL.

The rearrangement uses TRBV4-1 and TRBJ2-5; the D is unclear. CDR1 and CDR2 from the germline V gene are MGHRA and YSYEKL. CDR3 length: 15 residues. V dropped 3 bases and J dropped 3 bases, with 14 bases sitting between them. CDR3: CASSHPTSGEETQYF. The CDR3 DNA is TGCGCCAGCAGCCACCCAACGTCCGGAGAAGAGACCCAGTACTTC.

The rearrangement links TRBV19 to TRBJ2-3; 9 nucleotides match TRBD1. Germline V gene data show CDR1 as LNHDA and CDR2 as SQIVND (reference sequence). V lost 2 bases to trimming and J lost 3 bases; unmatched junction nucleotides: 6. This CDR3 spans 16 amino acids. CDR3 in DNA: TGTGCCAGTAGTATAACGGGACAGGGAGGGACAGATACGCAGTATTTT. Protein product: CASSITGQGGTDTQYF. The entire variable domain, with the rest obtained from reference TRBV19 and TRBJ2-3, is as follows: DGGITQSPKYLFRKEGQNVTLSCEQNLNHDAMYWYRQDPGQGLRLIYYSQIVNDFQKGDIAEGYSVSREKKESFPLTVTSAQKNPTAFYLCASSITGQGGTDTQYFGPGTRLTVL.

The chain couples TRBV12-3 or TRBV12-4 to TRBJ1-1; D is unresolved. V lost 5 bases to trimming and J lost 4 bases, with 8 bases between them. CDR3 length: 12 amino acids. The DNA of the CDR3 is TGTGCCAGCAGTCCCCGGGGCACTGAAGCTTTCTTT. It specifies CASSPRGTEAFF.

This clone was counted a few times. The J gene is TRBJ2-2, the V gene TRBV3-1 (or the pseudogene TRBV3-2); 8 bases align to TRBD2. The CDR3 length is 15 residues. V dropped 4 bases and J dropped 6; count of bases not matched to a gene: 7. Germline loops: CDR1 LGHDT, CDR2 YNNKEL (reference sequence). The CDR3 DNA reads as TGTGCCAGCAGCCCCAACGGGAGGGCCGCCGGGGAGCTGTTTTTT. This sequence encodes CASSPNGRAAGELFF.

The V call is TRBV11-2, the J call TRBJ2-7, with TRBD2 identical over 13 bases. V dropped 5 bases and J dropped 6; count of bases not matched to a gene: 7. Germline CDR1 SGHAT, CDR2 FQNNGV. The CDR3 extends over 15 amino acids. CDR3 protein: CASSTRTSGRLEQYF. The DNA for the CDR3 is TGTGCCAGCAGCACCCGGACTAGCGGGAGACTCGAGCAGTACTTC. The full variable domain, in which reference TRBV11-2 and TRBJ2-7 provide the parts outside the CDR3, is EAGVAQSPRYKIIEKRQSVAFWCNPISGHATLYWYQQILGQGPKLLIQFQNNGVVDDSQLPKDRFSAERLKGVDSTLKIQPAKLEDSAVYLCASSTRTSGRLEQYFGPGTRLTVT.

The CDR3 loop reads CASNTQGGRYTEAFF. For the CDR3, the DNA is TGTGCCAGCAACACACAGGGGGGGAGATACACTGAAGCTTTCTTT. The chain joins TRBV7-2 to TRBJ1-1; 8 bases line up with TRBD1. V shed 7 bases and J 3 bases; nucleotides not matched to a gene: 10. In germline, CDR1 is SGHTA, CDR2 FQGNSA. The CDR3 runs to 15 residues.